This T cell receptor (beta chain) comes out of a study of T-cell reconstitution after alpha-beta-depleted transplantation in children. During its preparation, the TCRbeta library received unique molecular identifiers. TCRdb reanalysed the PCR reads using MiXCR and keeps one entry per CDR3 protein. The sample has hundreds of thousands of distinct CDR3 sequences; approximately 17% are singletons. Germline CDR1 reads SQVTM; CDR2 reads ANQGSEA. The CDR3 covers 14 residues. Trimming cost V 5 bases and J 3 bases; bases outside gene matches: 6. Ten or more counts support this clonotype. The gene calls are TRBV29-1 and TRBJ2-1; 8 nucleotides match TRBD2. This specimen consisted of PBMCs from the stem cell graft donor, obtained from the stem cell graft. This clonotype originated in a human donor who donated a stem cell graft to a child with acute myeloid leukemia. The CDR3 region is CSVRSGGGYNEQFF. CDR3 DNA sequence: TGCAGCGTTCGGTCGGGGGGGGGCTACAATGAGCAGTTCTTC.